This T cell receptor beta chain was sequenced in a study of T cell responses to AZD1222 COVID-19 vaccine. Study-wide background: Combined were second doses at about 4 or about 12 weeks. Points from the study as a whole: Spike regions recognized by vaccine-associated CD4 TCRs spanned the protein, led by 160-218 and 743-854. Baseline seropositivity characterized only a handful of AZD1222 recipients. Mostly white British, mostly female donors; authors suggested clonal diversity may be underestimated.

The CDR3 is 13 amino acids. CDR1 and CDR2 from the germline V gene are PRHDT and FYEKMQ (reference sequence). V lost 5 bases and J lost 6, with 13 bases in between. In regard to this clone: The antigen is not known.

Sequencing was performed with immunoSEQ multiplex PCR; in TCRdb, only in-frame clones are kept and a portion is missing. Of fewer than 130,000 clones in the sample, 90% to 95% are singletons; the top ten hold 2% to 2.5%. The sequence was obtained from an adult in good health. This material consisted of peripheral blood, taken on day 0 of AZD1222 vaccination. This chain uses TRBV13 with TRBJ1-2; maybe TRBD1 (6 bases). DNA for the CDR3: TGTGCCAGCAGCCTGGGGACATTAAATGGCTACACCTTC. Protein: CASSLGTLNGYTF.